A selection of T cell receptor beta chains follows, all from one sample in a study of control samples from healthy donors and cancer patients. The protocol was immunoSEQ multiplex PCR, while the TCRdb copy is restricted to in-frame clones and leaves out a portion. The data show 150,000 or so clones, 80% to 95% seen once. The sequenced sample consisted of blood. The receptors shown here come from a woman aged 25-40 years in good health. The CDR3 runs from the conserved cysteine through the conserved F or W. D genes are given only for firm matches. Not every row has a clone size; where given, it reads once, few, many or a size class.

v_call: TRBV9
d_call: .
j_call: TRBJ2-3
clone_size: .
cdr3_aa: CASSVEGLHTDTQYF
cdr3_nt: TGTGCCAGCAGCGTAGAAGGACTCCACACAGATACGCAGTATTTT

v_call: TRBV25-1
d_call: .
j_call: TRBJ1-1
clone_size: .
cdr3_aa: CASSEGGNTEAFF
cdr3_nt: TGTGCCAGCAGTGAAGGCGGGAACACTGAAGCTTTCTTT

v_call: TRBV7-3
d_call: .
j_call: TRBJ2-1
clone_size: .
cdr3_aa: CASSLRGAHEQFF
cdr3_nt: TGTGCCAGCAGCTTAAGGGGGGCCCATGAGCAGTTCTTC

v_call: TRBV3-1/TRBV3-2
d_call: TRBD2
j_call: TRBJ2-7
clone_size: .
cdr3_aa: CASSHRTSGTYEQYF
cdr3_nt: TGTGCCAGCAGCCATAGAACTAGCGGGACCTACGAGCAGTACTTC

v_call: TRBV6-5
d_call: .
j_call: TRBJ2-6
clone_size: .
cdr3_aa: CASSYSGGANVLTF
cdr3_nt: TGTGCCAGCAGTTACTCGGGTGGGGCCAACGTCCTGACTTTC

v_call: TRBV5-1
d_call: .
j_call: TRBJ1-1
clone_size: .
cdr3_aa: CASSLTQGSVTEAFF
cdr3_nt: TGCGCCAGCAGCTTGACTCAGGGGTCGGTCACTGAAGCTTTCTTT

v_call: TRBV5-1
d_call: .
j_call: TRBJ1-2
clone_size: many
cdr3_aa: CASSPPTSLTANYGYTF
cdr3_nt: TGCGCCAGCAGCCCACCAACCTCTTTGACAGCAAACTATGGCTACACCTTC

v_call: TRBV11-2
d_call: TRBD2
j_call: TRBJ2-7
clone_size: .
cdr3_aa: CASSLGAGVSYEQYF
cdr3_nt: TGTGCCAGCAGCTTAGGTGCGGGAGTGTCCTACGAGCAGTACTTC

v_call: TRBV7-2
d_call: .
j_call: TRBJ1-5
clone_size: .
cdr3_aa: CASSPRGDQPQHF
cdr3_nt: TGTGCCAGCAGCCCCCGGGGCGATCAGCCCCAGCATTTT

v_call: TRBV7-9
d_call: .
j_call: TRBJ2-7
clone_size: .
cdr3_aa: CASSLEYEQYF
cdr3_nt: TGTGCCAGCAGCCTCGAATACGAGCAGTACTTC

v_call: TRBV3-1/TRBV3-2
d_call: TRBD2
j_call: TRBJ2-3
clone_size: .
cdr3_aa: CASSSPGTSVADTQYF
cdr3_nt: TGTGCCAGCAGTTCCCCCGGGACTAGCGTCGCGGATACGCAGTATTTT

v_call: TRBV12-3/TRBV12-4
d_call: .
j_call: TRBJ2-7
clone_size: .
cdr3_aa: CASRDPLTGGQYF
cdr3_nt: TGTGCCAGCAGAGACCCGCTTACAGGAGGGCAGTACTTC

v_call: TRBV13
d_call: .
j_call: TRBJ1-2
clone_size: .
cdr3_aa: CASSYGRDTGVGYTF
cdr3_nt: TGTGCCAGCAGCTATGGCCGGGACACAGGAGTTGGCTACACCTTC

v_call: TRBV9
d_call: .
j_call: TRBJ1-2
clone_size: .
cdr3_aa: CASSVGGPPGGYTF
cdr3_nt: TGTGCCAGCAGCGTAGGTGGGCCTCCGGGGGGCTACACCTTC

v_call: TRBV18
d_call: .
j_call: TRBJ1-5
clone_size: once
cdr3_aa: CASSPEGFNQPQHF
cdr3_nt: TGTGCCAGCTCACCAGAGGGGTTCAATCAGCCCCAGCATTTT

v_call: TRBV6-5
d_call: TRBD2
j_call: TRBJ2-3
clone_size: .
cdr3_aa: CASNAGGPDTQYF
cdr3_nt: TGTGCCAGCAATGCGGGAGGGCCAGATACGCAGTATTTT

v_call: TRBV28
d_call: .
j_call: TRBJ1-6
clone_size: .
cdr3_aa: CASRGGVGSPLHF
cdr3_nt: TGTGCCAGCAGAGGGGGGGTGGGTTCACCCCTCCACTTT

v_call: TRBV27
d_call: TRBD2
j_call: TRBJ2-2
clone_size: .
cdr3_aa: CASSFLAGGNTGELFF
cdr3_nt: TGTGCCAGCAGTTTCCTAGCGGGAGGGAACACCGGGGAGCTGTTTTTT

v_call: TRBV12-1
d_call: .
j_call: TRBJ2-3
clone_size: .
cdr3_aa: CASRPYMGQGGIGRSPDTQYF
cdr3_nt: TGTGCCAGCAGGCCCTACATGGGACAGGGGGGAATCGGAAGGTCGCCAGATACGCAGTATTTT

v_call: TRBV28
d_call: TRBD1
j_call: TRBJ1-5
clone_size: .
cdr3_aa: CASSHRDRHHQPQHF
cdr3_nt: TGTGCCAGCAGTCACCGGGACAGGCACCATCAGCCCCAGCATTTT

v_call: TRBV2
d_call: .
j_call: TRBJ1-5
clone_size: .
cdr3_aa: CASSEWAGQPQHF
cdr3_nt: TGTGCCAGCAGTGAATGGGCCGGTCAGCCCCAGCATTTT

v_call: TRBV3-1/TRBV3-2
d_call: TRBD2
j_call: TRBJ2-1
clone_size: .
cdr3_aa: CASSQLTSGRPHEQFF
cdr3_nt: TGTGCCAGCAGCCAACTCACTAGCGGGAGGCCCCATGAGCAGTTCTTC

v_call: TRBV7-9
d_call: TRBD2
j_call: TRBJ2-2
clone_size: .
cdr3_aa: CASSFRAGEGTGELFF
cdr3_nt: TGTGCCAGCAGCTTCAGAGCGGGAGAAGGAACCGGGGAGCTGTTTTTT

v_call: TRBV11-1
d_call: TRBD2
j_call: TRBJ2-1
clone_size: .
cdr3_aa: CASSFEGLAAYNEQFF
cdr3_nt: TGTGCCAGCAGCTTCGAGGGACTAGCGGCTTACAATGAGCAGTTCTTC

v_call: TRBV30
d_call: .
j_call: TRBJ1-2
clone_size: .
cdr3_aa: CAWSRQVDGYTF
cdr3_nt: TGTGCCTGGAGCCGACAGGTAGACGGCTACACCTTC

v_call: TRBV28
d_call: .
j_call: TRBJ2-7
clone_size: .
cdr3_aa: CASTGRYGGVAYEQYF
cdr3_nt: TGTGCCAGCACCGGTCGATATGGCGGGGTGGCCTACGAGCAGTACTTC

v_call: TRBV19
d_call: .
j_call: TRBJ2-7
clone_size: .
cdr3_aa: CASSPGTLYEQYF
cdr3_nt: TGTGCCAGTAGTCCCGGGACTCTCTACGAGCAGTACTTC

v_call: TRBV4-2
d_call: TRBD1
j_call: TRBJ1-4
clone_size: few
cdr3_aa: CASSPDRGSSNEKLFF
cdr3_nt: TGTGCCAGCAGCCCCGACAGGGGATCAAGTAATGAAAAACTGTTTTTT

v_call: TRBV19
d_call: TRBD2
j_call: TRBJ2-7
clone_size: .
cdr3_aa: CASSPGPGLAGGQFYEQYF
cdr3_nt: TGTGCCAGTAGTCCTGGTCCGGGACTAGCGGGAGGTCAATTCTACGAGCAGTACTTC

v_call: TRBV4-3
d_call: TRBD1
j_call: TRBJ2-7
clone_size: once
cdr3_aa: CASSQRDRRDEQYF
cdr3_nt: TGCGCCAGCAGCCAAAGGGACAGGCGGGACGAGCAGTACTTC

v_call: TRBV14
d_call: TRBD1
j_call: TRBJ2-7
clone_size: .
cdr3_aa: CASSPIDRELNEQYF
cdr3_nt: TGTGCCAGCAGCCCGATCGACAGGGAACTTAACGAGCAGTACTTC